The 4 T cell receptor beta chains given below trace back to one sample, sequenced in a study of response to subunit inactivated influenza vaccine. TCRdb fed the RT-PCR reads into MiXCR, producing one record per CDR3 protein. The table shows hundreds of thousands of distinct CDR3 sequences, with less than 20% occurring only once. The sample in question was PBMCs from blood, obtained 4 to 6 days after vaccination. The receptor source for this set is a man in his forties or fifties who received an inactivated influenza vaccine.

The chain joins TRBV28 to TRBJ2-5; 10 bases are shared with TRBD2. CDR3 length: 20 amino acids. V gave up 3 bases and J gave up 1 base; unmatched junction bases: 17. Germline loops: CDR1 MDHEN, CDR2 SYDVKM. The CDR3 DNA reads TGTGCCAGCAGTTTTGGGGCTAGCGGGGGTGGCGGTATAGTCCAAGAGACCCAGTACTTC. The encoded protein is CASSFGASGGGGIVQETQYF.

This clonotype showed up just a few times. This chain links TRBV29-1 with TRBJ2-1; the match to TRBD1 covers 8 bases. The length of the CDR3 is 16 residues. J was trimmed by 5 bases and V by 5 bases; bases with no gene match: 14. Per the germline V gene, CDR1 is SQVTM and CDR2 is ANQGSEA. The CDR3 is CSVTRTGMSIHNEQFF. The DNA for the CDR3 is TGCAGCGTTACGAGGACAGGGATGTCTATCCACAATGAGCAGTTCTTC.

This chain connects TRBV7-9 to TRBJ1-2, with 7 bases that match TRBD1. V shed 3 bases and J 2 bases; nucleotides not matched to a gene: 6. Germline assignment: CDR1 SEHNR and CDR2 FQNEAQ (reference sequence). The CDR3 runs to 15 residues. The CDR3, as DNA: TGTGCCAGCAGCTTCCAGGGGGGGGCAAACTATGGCTACACCTTC. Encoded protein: CASSFQGGANYGYTF.

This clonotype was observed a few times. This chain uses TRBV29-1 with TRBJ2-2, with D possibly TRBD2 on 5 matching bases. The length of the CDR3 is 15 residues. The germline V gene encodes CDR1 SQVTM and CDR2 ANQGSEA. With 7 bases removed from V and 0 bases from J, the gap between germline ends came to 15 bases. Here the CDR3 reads CSALKDGTNTGELFF. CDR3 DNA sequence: TGCAGCGCCTTGAAAGACGGGACGAACACCGGGGAGCTGTTTTTT.